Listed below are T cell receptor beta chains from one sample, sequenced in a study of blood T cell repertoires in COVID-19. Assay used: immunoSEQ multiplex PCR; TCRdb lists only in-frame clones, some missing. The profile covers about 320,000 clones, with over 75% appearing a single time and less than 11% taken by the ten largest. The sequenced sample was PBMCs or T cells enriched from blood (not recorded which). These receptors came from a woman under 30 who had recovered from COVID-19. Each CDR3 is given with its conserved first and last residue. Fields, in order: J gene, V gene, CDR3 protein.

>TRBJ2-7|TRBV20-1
CSASQGGGSSYEQYF
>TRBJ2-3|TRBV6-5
CASSYHRESTDTQYF
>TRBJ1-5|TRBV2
CASRPTRSGVQPQHF
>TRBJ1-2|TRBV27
CASSLGTGFDGYTF
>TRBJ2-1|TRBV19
CASSISGRNEQFF
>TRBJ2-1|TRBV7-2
CASSLQGNEQFF
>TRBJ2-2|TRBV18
CASSPRVGGELFF
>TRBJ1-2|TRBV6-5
CASSYRDRDDGYTF
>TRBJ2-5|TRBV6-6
CASSPREGALGELETQYF
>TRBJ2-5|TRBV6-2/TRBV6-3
CASSYSDRGTWETQYF
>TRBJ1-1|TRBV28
CASSLDRDTEAFF